This T cell receptor beta chain originates from a study of T cells in women clearing cervical HPV infection. Study in general: Case blood was drawn when the lesion was first found; control blood after infection became undetectable.

After removal of 4 bases from V and 7 bases from J, the junction contained 7 bases not matched to a gene. The CDR3 loop spans 14 amino acids. CDR1 and CDR2 (germline): SEHNR, FQNEAQ (reference sequence). Notes on the study in general: CIN3+ cases had significantly higher TCR richness than controls; evenness did not differ.

Genomic DNA, averaging around 1,200 ng per sample, yielded TCR beta CDR3 via immunoSEQ. Repertoires were generated with immunoSEQ multiplex PCR, while TCRdb's copy carries only in-frame clones and drops some. This sample contains tens of thousands of clones. As concerns this clone: No antigen is known for it. The CDR3 end falls 3 residues outside the read, so it is completed with the germline J gene.

MY09/MY11 PCR detected cervical HPV DNA; dot-blot assigned genotypes. The TCR originated in a woman between 18 and 70 years old with a cervical HPV16 infection that either progressed to CIN3+ or cleared (not recorded which). The rearrangement links TRBV7-9 to TRBJ2-1; 7 bases fit TRBD2. The specimen sequenced was blood buffy coat. The sequenced part of the CDR3 DNA is TGTGCCAGCAGCTCCCCCGCGGGGGAGAATGAG. The encoded protein is CASSSPAGENE. The full CDR3 reads CASSSPAGENEQFF.